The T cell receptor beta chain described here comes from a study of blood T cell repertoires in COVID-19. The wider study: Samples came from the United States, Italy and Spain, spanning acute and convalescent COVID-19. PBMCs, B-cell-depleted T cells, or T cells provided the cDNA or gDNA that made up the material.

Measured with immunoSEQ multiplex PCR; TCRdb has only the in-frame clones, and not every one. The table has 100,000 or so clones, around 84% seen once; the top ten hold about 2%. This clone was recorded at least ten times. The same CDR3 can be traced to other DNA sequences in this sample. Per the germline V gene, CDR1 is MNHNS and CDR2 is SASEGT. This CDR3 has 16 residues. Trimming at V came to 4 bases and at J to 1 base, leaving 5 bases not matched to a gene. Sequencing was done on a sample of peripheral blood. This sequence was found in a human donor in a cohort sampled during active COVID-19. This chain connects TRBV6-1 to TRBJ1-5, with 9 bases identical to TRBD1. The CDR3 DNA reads TGTGCCAGCAGTGCCGGACAGGGGTTGAGCAATCAGCCCCAGCATTTT. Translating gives CASSAGQGLSNQPQHF.